Here is one T cell receptor (beta chain) with its context. What antigen it recognizes has not been identified. No base quality values were provided; no much bigger clone lies one nucleotide off. The data belong to a study of T-cell reconstitution after alpha-beta-depleted transplantation in children (TCRdb year 2016). About the study as a whole: Using TCR repertoire profiling, the study followed T-cell immune reconstitution in a quantitative way in children after TCRalphabeta/CD19-depleted allogeneic hematopoietic cell transplantation. General conclusions and limits of the study: Over subsequent months, a decline in hyperexpanded clone frequencies was noted, and after one year, T-cell counts and TCRbeta diversity were mostly ascribed to newly produced T cells. The apparently early recovery of alphabetaT-cell counts about two months after transplant reportedly depended on only several hundred rapidly expanded clones that came from non-depleted graft cells. In some patients, high TCRbeta diversity at day 60 was attributed to recipient T cells and intrathymic progenitors that had survived conditioning.

Inclusive of the bounding cysteine and phenylalanine, the CDR3 is 13 residues long. The entry retains the CDR3 DNA only, 39 bases that are in frame from base 1. Taken from the germline V gene (reference sequence), the CDR1 and CDR2 loops are DFQATT and SNEGSKA. V was cut back by 3 bases and J by 3 bases, leaving a gap of 9 bases between them. Libraries were made using PCR. Sequencing relied on an Illumina HiSeq 2500. To normalize quantification of the TCRbeta repertoire, the TCR libraries were built with molecular barcoding that relied on unique molecular identifiers. TCRdb reanalyzed the raw reads on its own, using fastp at Q25 for trimming and MiXCR for clone calling, and kept in-frame beta chains. Every distinct CDR3 protein forms one entry, paired with its most common genes and DNA. The sample profile shows roughly 100,000 distinct CDR3 sequences; 7.5% to 9.5% of them were found once. Clones ranked in the top ten supply 16% of the sample.

The sample's treatment or condition label is to be understood as: allogeneic hematopoietic cell transplantation with graft depleted of TCRalphabeta T cells and CD19 B cells. The children who served as transplant recipients had been given grafts of TCRalphabeta/CD19-depleted allogeneic hematopoietic cells. This clonotype was sampled from a boy aged 2-15 years with acute lymphoblastic leukemia, due to receive a stem cell transplant. Sample: PBMCs, taken before TCRalphabeta/CD19-depleted stem cell transplant. The rearrangement combines TRBV20-1 with TRBJ2-1; no confident D gene assignment can be made. At the DNA level, the sequence is TGCAGTGCTAGGGACGGCGGCTACAATGAGCAGTTCTTC. Its amino acids are CSARDGGYNEQFF.